This is a list of T cell receptor beta chains from one sample in a study of vaccination effects on CD4 cells after COVID-19. No antigens are known for them. Only in-frame clones appear in the TCRdb table, and some are missing; sequencing was by immunoSEQ multiplex PCR. The sample yields some 70,000 clones, roughly four fifths seen once. Sequenced material: CD4+ T cells from PBMCs cultured with HCoV-229E spike peptides, taken after COVID-19 vaccination. The receptors derive from a human donor who received a COVID-19 vaccine. The CDR3 runs from the conserved cysteine through the conserved F or W. D genes are given only for firm matches. The size field is filled for only some rows; it gives once, few, many or a size class.

NA,NA,TRBJ2-3,TRBV5-1,CASRGATAGSDTQYF,TGCGCCAGCAGGGGGGCGACCGCCGGGTCAGATACGCAGTATTTT
NA,TRBD2,TRBJ2-1,TRBV6-5,CASSSSSGRVEFF,TGTGCCAGCAGTTCCTCTAGCGGGAGGGTTGAGTTCTTC
once,NA,TRBJ1-2,TRBV18,CASSPRDSLRGYGYTF,TGTGCCAGCTCACCCCGAGACAGTCTCAGAGGCTATGGCTACACCTTC
NA,NA,TRBJ1-1,TRBV7-3,CASSLNGGGNTEAFF,TGTGCCAGCAGCTTAAACGGGGGGGGGAACACTGAAGCTTTCTTT
NA,NA,TRBJ2-2,TRBV5-4,CASRRDAGELFF,TGTGCCAGCAGGAGGGATGCCGGGGAGCTGTTTTTT
NA,NA,TRBJ1-3,TRBV6-5,CASSYSPRAGNTIYF,TGTGCCAGCAGTTACTCTCCCAGGGCTGGAAACACCATATATTTT
NA,NA,TRBJ2-4,TRBV3-1/TRBV3-2,CASSQSKNIQYF,TGTGCCAGCAGCCAGTCCAAAAACATTCAGTACTTC
NA,NA,TRBJ2-5,TRBV20-1,CSAKKETQYF,TGCAGTGCGAAAAAAGAGACCCAGTACTTC
NA,TRBD1,TRBJ1-1,TRBV10-3,CAIGQGGSEAFF,TGTGCCATAGGACAGGGAGGTTCTGAAGCTTTCTTT
NA,NA,TRBJ2-2,TRBV3-1/TRBV3-2,CASSQLGTGELFF,TGTGCCAGCAGCCAGCTGGGGACCGGGGAGCTGTTTTTT
once,NA,TRBJ2-3,TRBV9,CASSARGGLGDTQYF,TGTGCCAGCAGCGCCAGGGGGGGCCTTGGAGATACGCAGTATTTT
NA,TRBD1,TRBJ2-2,TRBV18,CASSPPTPGQGILISTGELFF,TGTGCCAGCTCACCACCGACCCCGGGACAGGGGATTTTGATCAGCACCGGGGAGCTGTTTTTT
NA,NA,TRBJ2-1,TRBV12-3/TRBV12-4,CASSLAVYNEQFF,TGTGCCAGCAGTTTAGCAGTTTACAATGAGCAGTTCTTC
NA,TRBD1,TRBJ2-5,TRBV15,CATSSPGTGQETQYF,TGTGCCACCAGCAGCCCTGGGACAGGCCAAGAGACCCAGTACTTC
NA,TRBD1,TRBJ1-6,TRBV4-1,CASSQETGGVNSPLHF,TGCGCCAGCAGCCAAGAAACAGGGGGCGTTAATTCACCCCTCCACTTT
NA,NA,TRBJ2-6,TRBV5-1,CASSQEVPGANVLTF,TGCGCCAGCAGCCAAGAAGTCCCTGGGGCCAACGTCCTGACTTTC
NA,TRBD2,TRBJ2-2,TRBV24-1,CATSDLFGGGPGELFF,TGTGCCACCAGTGATTTATTTGGCGGGGGGCCCGGGGAGCTGTTTTTT
NA,NA,TRBJ2-5,TRBV12-5,CASGLSREETQYF,TGTGCTAGTGGTTTATCCAGGGAGGAGACCCAGTACTTC
NA,NA,TRBJ1-5,TRBV30,CAWSVPYRVYQPQHF,TGTGCCTGGAGTGTCCCCTACAGGGTTTATCAGCCCCAGCATTTT
NA,TRBD1,TRBJ2-3,TRBV18,CASSSDRDGDTQYF,TGTGCCAGCTCGAGCGACAGGGACGGAGATACGCAGTATTTT